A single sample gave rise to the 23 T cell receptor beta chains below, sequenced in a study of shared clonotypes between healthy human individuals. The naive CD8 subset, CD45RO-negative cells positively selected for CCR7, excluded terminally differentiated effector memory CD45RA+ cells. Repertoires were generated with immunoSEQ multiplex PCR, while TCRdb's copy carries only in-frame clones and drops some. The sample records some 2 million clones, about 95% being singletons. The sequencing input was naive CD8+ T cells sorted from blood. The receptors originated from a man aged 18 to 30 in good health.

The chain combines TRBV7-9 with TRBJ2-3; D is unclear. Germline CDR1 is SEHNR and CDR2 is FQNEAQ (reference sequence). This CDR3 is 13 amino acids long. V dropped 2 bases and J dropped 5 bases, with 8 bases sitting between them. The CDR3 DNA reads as TGTGCCAGCAGCTTACCCTTAAAAGATACGCAGTATTTT. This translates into CASSLPLKDTQYF.

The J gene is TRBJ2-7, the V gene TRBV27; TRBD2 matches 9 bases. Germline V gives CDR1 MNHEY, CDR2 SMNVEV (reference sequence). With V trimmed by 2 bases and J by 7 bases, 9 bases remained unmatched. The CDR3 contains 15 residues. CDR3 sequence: CASSLGASGVWEQYF. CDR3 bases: TGTGCCAGCAGTTTAGGGGCTAGCGGGGTCTGGGAGCAGTACTTC.

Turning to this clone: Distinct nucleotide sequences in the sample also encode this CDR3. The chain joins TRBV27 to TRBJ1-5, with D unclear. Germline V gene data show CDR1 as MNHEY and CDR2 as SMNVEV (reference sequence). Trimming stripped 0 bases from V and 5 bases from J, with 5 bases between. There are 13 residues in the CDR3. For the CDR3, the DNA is TGTGCCAGCAGTTTATCGGGCGATCAGCCCCAGCATTTT. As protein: CASSLSGDQPQHF.

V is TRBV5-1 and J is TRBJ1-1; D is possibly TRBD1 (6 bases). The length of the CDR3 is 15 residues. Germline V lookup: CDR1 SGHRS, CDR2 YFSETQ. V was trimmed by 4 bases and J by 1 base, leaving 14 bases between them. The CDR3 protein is CASSGKGHKNTEAFF. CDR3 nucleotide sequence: TGCGCCAGCAGCGGCAAGGGACACAAGAACACTGAAGCTTTCTTT.

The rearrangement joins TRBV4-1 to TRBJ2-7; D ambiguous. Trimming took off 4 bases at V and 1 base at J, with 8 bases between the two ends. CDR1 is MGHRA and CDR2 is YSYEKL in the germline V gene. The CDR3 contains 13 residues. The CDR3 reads CASSRDISYEQYF. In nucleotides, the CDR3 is TGCGCCAGCAGCCGAGACATTTCCTACGAGCAGTACTTC.

This chain's CDR3 is CATGVRGELFF. CDR3 bases: TGTGCCACCGGGGTCCGCGGGGAGCTGTTTTTT. The rearrangement uses TRBV6-5 and TRBJ2-2; possible D gene TRBD2, 5 bases. Trimming left V 10 bases short and J 7 bases short, with 10 bases between. The CDR3 is made up of 11 amino acids. CDR1 MNHEY and CDR2 SVGAGI come from the germline V gene.

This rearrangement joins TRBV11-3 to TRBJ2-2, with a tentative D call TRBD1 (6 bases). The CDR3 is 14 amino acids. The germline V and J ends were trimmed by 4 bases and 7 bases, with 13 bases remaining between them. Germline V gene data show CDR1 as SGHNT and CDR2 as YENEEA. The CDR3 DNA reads TGTGCCAGCAGCTCAAGGGGGTCTGGCGGGGAGCTGTTTTTT. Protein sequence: CASSSRGSGGELFF.

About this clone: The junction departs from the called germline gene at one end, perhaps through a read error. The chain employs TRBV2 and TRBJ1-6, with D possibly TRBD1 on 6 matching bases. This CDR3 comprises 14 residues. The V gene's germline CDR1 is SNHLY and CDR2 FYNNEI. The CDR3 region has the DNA TGTGCCGGCAGGGGAGGCCTGGGTAATTCACCCCTCCACTTT. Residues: CAGRGGLGNSPLHF.

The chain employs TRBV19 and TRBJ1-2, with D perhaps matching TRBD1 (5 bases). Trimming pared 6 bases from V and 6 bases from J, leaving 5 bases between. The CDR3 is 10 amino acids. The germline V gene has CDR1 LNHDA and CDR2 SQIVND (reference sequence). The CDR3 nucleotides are TGTGCCAGTAGGGGGCATGGCTACACCTTC. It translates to CASRGHGYTF.

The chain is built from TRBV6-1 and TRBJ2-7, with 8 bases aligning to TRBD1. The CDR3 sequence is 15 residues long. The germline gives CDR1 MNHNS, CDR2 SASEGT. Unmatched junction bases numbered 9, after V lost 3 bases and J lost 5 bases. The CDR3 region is CASSDWAGGFDEQYF. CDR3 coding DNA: TGTGCCAGCAGTGACTGGGCAGGGGGCTTCGACGAGCAGTACTTC.

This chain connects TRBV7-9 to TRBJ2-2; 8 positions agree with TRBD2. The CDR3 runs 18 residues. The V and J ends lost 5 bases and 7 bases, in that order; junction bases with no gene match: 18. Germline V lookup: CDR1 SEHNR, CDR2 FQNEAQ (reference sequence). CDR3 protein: CASSPSSVPGGQVGELFF. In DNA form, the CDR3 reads TGTGCCAGCAGCCCCTCCTCAGTTCCGGGGGGGCAGGTCGGGGAGCTGTTTTTT.

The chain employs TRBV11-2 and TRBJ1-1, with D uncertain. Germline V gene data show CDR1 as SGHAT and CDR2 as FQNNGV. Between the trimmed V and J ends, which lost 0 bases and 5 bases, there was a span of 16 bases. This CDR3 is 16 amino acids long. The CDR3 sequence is CASSLDLTPPWTEAFF. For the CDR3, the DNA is TGTGCCAGCAGCTTAGATTTGACGCCTCCTTGGACTGAAGCTTTCTTT.

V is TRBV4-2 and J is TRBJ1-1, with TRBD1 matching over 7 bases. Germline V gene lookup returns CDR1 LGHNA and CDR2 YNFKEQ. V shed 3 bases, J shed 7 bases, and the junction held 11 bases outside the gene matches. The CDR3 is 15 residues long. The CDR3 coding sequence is TGTGCCAGCAGCCAGAGATCGACAGGGAGGAATGAAGCTTTCTTT. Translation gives CASSQRSTGRNEAFF.

The CDR3, as DNA: TGTGCCAGCAGCCGTGGTACTAGCACAGATACGCAGTATTTT. It encodes CASSRGTSTDTQYF. V and J are TRBV6-6 and TRBJ2-3; no definite D call. V lost 6 bases and J 0 bases, leaving 10 bases between the germline ends. CDR1 MNHNY and CDR2 SVGAGI come from the germline V gene (reference sequence). The CDR3 consists of 14 residues.

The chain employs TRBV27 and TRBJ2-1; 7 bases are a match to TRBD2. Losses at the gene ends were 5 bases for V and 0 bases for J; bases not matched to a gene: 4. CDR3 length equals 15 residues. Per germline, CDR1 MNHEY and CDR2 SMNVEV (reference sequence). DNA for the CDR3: TGTGCCAGCAGTGTTCGGGGGGACTCCTACAATGAGCAGTTCTTC. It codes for CASSVRGDSYNEQFF.

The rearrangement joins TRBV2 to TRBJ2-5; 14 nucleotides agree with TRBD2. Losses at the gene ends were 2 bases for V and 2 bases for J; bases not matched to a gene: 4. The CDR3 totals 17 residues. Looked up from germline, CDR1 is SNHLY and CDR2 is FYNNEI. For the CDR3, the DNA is TGTGCCAGCAGTGAATGGGGACTAGCGGGGGCTCAAGAGACCCAGTACTTC. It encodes CASSEWGLAGAQETQYF.

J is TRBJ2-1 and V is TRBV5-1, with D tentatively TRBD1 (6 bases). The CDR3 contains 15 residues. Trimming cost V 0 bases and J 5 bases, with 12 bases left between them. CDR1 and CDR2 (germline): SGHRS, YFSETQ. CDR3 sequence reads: CASSLATGIDNEQFF. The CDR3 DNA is TGCGCCAGCAGCTTGGCCACAGGGATAGACAATGAGCAGTTCTTC.

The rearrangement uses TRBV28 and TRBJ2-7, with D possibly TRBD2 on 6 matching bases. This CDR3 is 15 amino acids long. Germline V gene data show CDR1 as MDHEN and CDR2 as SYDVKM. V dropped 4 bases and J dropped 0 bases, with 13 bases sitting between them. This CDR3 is CASSSPWGLSYEQYF. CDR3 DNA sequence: TGTGCCAGCAGTTCTCCCTGGGGACTCTCCTACGAGCAGTACTTC.

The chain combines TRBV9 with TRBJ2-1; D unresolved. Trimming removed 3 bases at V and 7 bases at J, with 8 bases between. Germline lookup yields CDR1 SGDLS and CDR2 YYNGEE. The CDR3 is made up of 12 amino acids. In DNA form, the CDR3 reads TGTGCCAGCAGCGGATATAGAAATGAGCAGTTCTTC. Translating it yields CASSGYRNEQFF.

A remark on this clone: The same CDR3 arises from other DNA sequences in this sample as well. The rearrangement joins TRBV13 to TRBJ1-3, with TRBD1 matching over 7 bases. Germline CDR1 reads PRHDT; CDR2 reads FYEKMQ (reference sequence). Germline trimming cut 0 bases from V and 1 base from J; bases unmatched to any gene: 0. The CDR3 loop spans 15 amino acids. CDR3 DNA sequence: TGTGCCAGCAGCTTAGGGACAGGGTCTGGAAACACCATATATTTT. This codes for CASSLGTGSGNTIYF. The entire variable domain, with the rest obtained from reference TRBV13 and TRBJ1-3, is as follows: AAGVIQSPRHLIKEKRETATLKCYPIPRHDTVYWYQQGPGQDPQFLISFYEKMQSDKGSIPDRFSAQQFSDYHSELNMSSLELGDSALYFCASSLGTGSGNTIYFGEGSWLTVV.

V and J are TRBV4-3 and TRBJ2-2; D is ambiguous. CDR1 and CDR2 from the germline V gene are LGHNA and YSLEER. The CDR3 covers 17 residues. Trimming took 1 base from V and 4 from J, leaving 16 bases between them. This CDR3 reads CASSQAGWEGSTGELFF. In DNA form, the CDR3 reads TGCGCCAGCAGCCAAGCAGGCTGGGAAGGCAGCACCGGGGAGCTGTTTTTT.

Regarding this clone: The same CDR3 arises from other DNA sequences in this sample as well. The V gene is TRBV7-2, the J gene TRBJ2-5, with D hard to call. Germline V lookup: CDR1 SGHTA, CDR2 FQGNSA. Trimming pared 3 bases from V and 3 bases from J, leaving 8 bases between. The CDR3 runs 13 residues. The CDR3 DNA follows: TGTGCCAGCAGCTTGGACGGAGAAGAGACCCAGTACTTC. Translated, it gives CASSLDGEETQYF.

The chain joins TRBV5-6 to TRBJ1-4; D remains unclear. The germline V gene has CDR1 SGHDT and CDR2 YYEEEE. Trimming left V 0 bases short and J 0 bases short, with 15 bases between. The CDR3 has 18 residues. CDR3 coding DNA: TGTGCCAGCAGCTTGGCAGTAGTAGGAGATGCAACTAATGAAAAACTGTTTTTT. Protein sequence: CASSLAVVGDATNEKLFF.